At least ten counts were recorded for the clone carrying this T cell receptor (beta chain). Its target is not known. This sample is part of a study of regulatory T cells in long-lasting Graves disease. The study's findings and limits: Analyses excluded thyroid tissue, covering peripheral blood alone. TCR diversity was lower in persistent Graves' patients than in newly diagnosed ones.

The authors built TCR beta libraries using iRepertoire HTBI primers and Arm-PCR of CDR3 regions. TCRdb recomputed calls from the multiplex PCR reads with MiXCR, one row per CDR3 protein. The data contain fewer than 450,000 distinct CDR3 sequences, around 21% of them seen just once; the ten biggest clones take up 20% to 25%. Specified time point: persistent/refractory GD, antithyroid drugs over 5 years with positive TRAb. The TCR library was made from RNA that had been extracted from PBMCs in TRIzol. The peripheral blood volume drawn was around 10 milliliters, and it was collected into EDTA tubes. This receptor was obtained from a female donor with Graves disease. Sequencing was performed on peripheral blood mononuclear cells (PBMCs), taken when the disease was refractory, from a patient treated with antithyroid drugs.

DNA of the CDR3: TGTGCCAGCAGTTACTCGAAGTGGTCAGCGAACACTGAAGCTTTCTTT. This codes for CASSYSKWSANTEAFF. The chain joins TRBV6-5 to TRBJ1-1; D is unresolved. CDR3 length: 16 residues. V was cut by 0 bases and J by 1 base, with 12 bases left in between. CDR1 is MNHEY and CDR2 is SVGAGI in the germline V gene.